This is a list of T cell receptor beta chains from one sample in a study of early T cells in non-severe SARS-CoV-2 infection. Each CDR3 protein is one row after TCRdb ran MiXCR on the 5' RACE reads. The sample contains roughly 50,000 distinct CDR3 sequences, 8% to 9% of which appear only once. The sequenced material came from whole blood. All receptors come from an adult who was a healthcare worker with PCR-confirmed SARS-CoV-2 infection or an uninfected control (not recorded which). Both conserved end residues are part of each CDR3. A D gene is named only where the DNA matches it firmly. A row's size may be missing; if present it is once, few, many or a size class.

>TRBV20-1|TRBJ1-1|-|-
TGCAGTGCCTTGGACTCTATGGAAGCTTTCTTT
CSALDSMEAFF
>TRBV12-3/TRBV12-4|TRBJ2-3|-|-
TGTGCCAGCAGTTGGGGCTTAAGTGGGGTAGATACGCAGTATTTT
CASSWGLSGVDTQYF
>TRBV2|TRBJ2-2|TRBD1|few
TGTGCCAGCAGTGAACGGACAGGGCGCACCGGGGAGCTGTTTTTT
CASSERTGRTGELFF
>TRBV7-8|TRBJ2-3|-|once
TGTGCCAGCAGCTTAGGGTTTGGAGGGAGGAACCCAGATACGCAGTATTTT
CASSLGFGGRNPDTQYF
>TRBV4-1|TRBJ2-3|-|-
TGCGCCAGCAGCCAAGCCCCGGTGGTGGGAGATACGCAGTATTTT
CASSQAPVVGDTQYF
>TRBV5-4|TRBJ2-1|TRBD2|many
TGTGCCAGCAGCTTGCCACCGGGACTAGCGGGAAATGAGCAGTTCTTC
CASSLPPGLAGNEQFF
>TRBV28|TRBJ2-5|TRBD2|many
TGTGCCAGCAGTTCTCCCAGCGGGAGGGCCTGGGAAGAGACCCAGTACTTC
CASSSPSGRAWEETQYF
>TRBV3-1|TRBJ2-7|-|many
TGTGCCAGCAGCGTCCAACCCCCCTACGAGCAGTACTTC
CASSVQPPYEQYF
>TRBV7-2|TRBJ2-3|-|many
TGTGCCAGCAGCTTATCCCGACAGCCCACAGATACGCAGTATTTT
CASSLSRQPTDTQYF
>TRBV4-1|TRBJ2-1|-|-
TGCGCCAGCAGCCAAGACGTCGCCCGCAGCTCCTACAATGAGCAGTTCTTC
CASSQDVARSSYNEQFF
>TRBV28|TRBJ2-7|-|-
TGTGCCAGCAGTTTGCAAAGGGGTCCACGCTACGAGCAGTACTTC
CASSLQRGPRYEQYF
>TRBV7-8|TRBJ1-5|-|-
TGTGCCAGCAGCTTAGGGGCCCCCAATCAGCCCCAGCATTTT
CASSLGAPNQPQHF
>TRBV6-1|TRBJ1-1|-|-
TGTGCCAGCACTTTACAGGCTAACACTGAAGCTTTCTTT
CASTLQANTEAFF
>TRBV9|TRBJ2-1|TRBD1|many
TGTGCCAGCAGCGTCGGGACAGGCTGGGAGAGGGATGAGCAGTTCTTC
CASSVGTGWERDEQFF
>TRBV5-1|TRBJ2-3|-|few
TGCGCCAGCAGCTTCGTGGGGGGGCCGTGGACGCAGTATTTT
CASSFVGGPWTQYF
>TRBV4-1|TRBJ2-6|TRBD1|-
TGCGCCAGCAGCCCCCGGACAGGGGAGGCTGGGGCCAACGTCCTGACTTTC
CASSPRTGEAGANVLTF
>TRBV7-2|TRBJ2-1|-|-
TGTGCCAGCAGCTTAGAGGTGTCGCGGAACAATGAGCAGTTCTTC
CASSLEVSRNNEQFF
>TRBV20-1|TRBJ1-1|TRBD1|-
TGCAGTGCGGGGACAGGGGACACTGAAGCTTTCTTT
CSAGTGDTEAFF
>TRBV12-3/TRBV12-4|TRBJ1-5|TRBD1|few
TGTGCCAGCAGTTTAACGTCGGGACAGGCACAGCCCCAGCATTTT
CASSLTSGQAQPQHF
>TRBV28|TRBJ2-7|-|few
TGTGCCAGCAGCCGTCGGGTTTTCAGGGGACCAGCCTACGAGCAGTACTTC
CASSRRVFRGPAYEQYF